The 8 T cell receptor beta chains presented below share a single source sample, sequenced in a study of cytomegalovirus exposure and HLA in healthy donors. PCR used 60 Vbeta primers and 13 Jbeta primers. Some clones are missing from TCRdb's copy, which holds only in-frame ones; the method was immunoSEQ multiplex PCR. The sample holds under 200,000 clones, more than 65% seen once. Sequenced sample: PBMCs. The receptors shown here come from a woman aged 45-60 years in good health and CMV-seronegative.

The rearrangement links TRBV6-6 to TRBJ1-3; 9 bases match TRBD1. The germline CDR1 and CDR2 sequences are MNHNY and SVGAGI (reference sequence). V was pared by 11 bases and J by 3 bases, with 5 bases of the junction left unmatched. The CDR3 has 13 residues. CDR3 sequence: CAGGTGIGNTIYF. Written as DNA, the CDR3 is TGTGCCGGGGGGACAGGGATTGGAAACACCATATATTTT.

The CDR3 sequence is CASSLGDRGINQPQHF. Written as DNA, the CDR3 is TGTGCCAGCAGCTTAGGGGACAGGGGGATCAATCAGCCCCAGCATTTT. This chain connects TRBV7-8 to TRBJ1-5, with 11 positions matching TRBD1. Trimming took 1 base from V and 3 from J; bases not matched to a gene: 2. Germline CDR1 and CDR2: SGHVS and FQNEAQ. This CDR3 spans 16 amino acids.

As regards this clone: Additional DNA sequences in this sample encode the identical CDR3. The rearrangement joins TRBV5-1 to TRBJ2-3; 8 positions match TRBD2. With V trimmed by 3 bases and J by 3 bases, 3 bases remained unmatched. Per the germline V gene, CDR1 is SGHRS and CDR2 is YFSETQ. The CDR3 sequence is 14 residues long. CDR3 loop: CASSSGGGTDTQYF. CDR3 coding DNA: TGCGCCAGCAGCTCCGGGGGGGGAACAGATACGCAGTATTTT.

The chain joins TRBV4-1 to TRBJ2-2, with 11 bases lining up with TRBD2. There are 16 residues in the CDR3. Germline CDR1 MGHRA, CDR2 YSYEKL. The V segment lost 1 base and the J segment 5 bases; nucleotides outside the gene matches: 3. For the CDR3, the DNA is TGCGCCAGCAGCCAAGCGACTAGCGGGGTGACCGGGGAGCTGTTTTTT. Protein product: CASSQATSGVTGELFF.

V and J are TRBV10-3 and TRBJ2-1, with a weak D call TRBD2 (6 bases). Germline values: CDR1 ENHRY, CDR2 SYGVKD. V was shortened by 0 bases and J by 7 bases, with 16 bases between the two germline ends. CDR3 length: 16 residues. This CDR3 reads CAISESLREVRNEQFF. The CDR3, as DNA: TGTGCCATCAGTGAGTCGTTGCGGGAAGTCAGGAATGAGCAGTTCTTC.

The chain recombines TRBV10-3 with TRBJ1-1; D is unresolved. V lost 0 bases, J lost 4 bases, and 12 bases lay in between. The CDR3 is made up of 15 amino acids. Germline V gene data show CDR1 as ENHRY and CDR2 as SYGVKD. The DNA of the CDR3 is TGTGCCATCAGTGAGTCGTCCAGGATGAGCACTGAAGCTTTCTTT. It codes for CAISESSRMSTEAFF.

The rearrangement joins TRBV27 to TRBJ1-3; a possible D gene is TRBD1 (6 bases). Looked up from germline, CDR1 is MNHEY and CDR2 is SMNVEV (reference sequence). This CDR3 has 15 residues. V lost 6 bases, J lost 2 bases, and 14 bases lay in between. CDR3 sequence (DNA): TGTGCCAGCAGCCGCTCAGGGGACCCTGGAAACACCATATATTTT. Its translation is CASSRSGDPGNTIYF.

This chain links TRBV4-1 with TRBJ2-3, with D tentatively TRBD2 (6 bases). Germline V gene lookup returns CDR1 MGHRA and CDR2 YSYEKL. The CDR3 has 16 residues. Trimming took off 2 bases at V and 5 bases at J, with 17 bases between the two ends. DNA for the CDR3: TGCGCCAGCAGCCAATCCCAGCGGACTAAGGGAGATACGCAGTATTTT. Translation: CASSQSQRTKGDTQYF.